These 10 T cell receptor beta chains share one sample of origin, sequenced in a study of blood T cell repertoires in COVID-19. Produced via immunoSEQ multiplex PCR; TCRdb's table is partial and in-frame only. The data contain 130,000 to 150,000 clones, over 65% of them singletons. The sequencing sample was made of peripheral blood. The receptors were sampled from a human donor in a cohort sampled during active COVID-19.

This clone has only a few counts. The chain employs TRBV19 and TRBJ1-5; TRBD1 agrees at 7 bases. Germline CDR1 reads LNHDA; CDR2 reads SQIVND (reference sequence). The CDR3 contains 15 residues. Trimming took 6 bases from V and 0 from J; bases not matched to a gene: 5. The CDR3 spells CASSVTGYSNQPQHF. In nucleotides, the CDR3 is TGTGCCAGTAGCGTGACAGGGTATAGCAATCAGCCCCAGCATTTT.

The genes are TRBV5-1 and TRBJ2-1, with 9 nucleotides matching TRBD1. This CDR3 is built from 16 residues. Unmatched junction bases numbered 4, after V lost 0 bases and J lost 3 bases. Looked up from germline, CDR1 is SGHRS and CDR2 is YFSETQ. CDR3 in amino acids: CASSLAGTGFYNEQFF. CDR3 nucleotides: TGCGCCAGCAGCTTGGCCGGGACAGGGTTCTACAATGAGCAGTTCTTC. The entire variable domain, with the rest obtained from reference TRBV5-1 and TRBJ2-1, is as follows: KAGVTQTPRYLIKTRGQQVTLSCSPISGHRSVSWYQQTPGQGLQFLFEYFSETQRNKGNFPGRFSGRQFSNSRSEMNVSTLELGDSALYLCASSLAGTGFYNEQFFGPGTRLTVL.

The chain links TRBV28 to TRBJ1-1; D unresolved. Germline loops: CDR1 MDHEN, CDR2 SYDVKM. Trimming left V 10 bases short and J 1 base short, with 13 bases between. The CDR3 has 13 amino acids. CDR3 region: CAIRLRTNTEAFF. The CDR3 coding sequence is TGTGCCATCCGTCTGAGAACGAACACTGAAGCTTTCTTT.

The gene calls are TRBV9 and TRBJ2-5; no firm D call. The CDR3 consists of 16 residues. Looked up from germline, CDR1 is SGDLS and CDR2 is YYNGEE. Trimming left V 2 bases short and J 1 base short, with 15 bases between. Written as DNA, the CDR3 is TGTGCCAGCAGCGTTCTAGAAGTGGATGGCCAAGAGACCCAGTACTTC. Its protein is CASSVLEVDGQETQYF.

This chain joins TRBV12-2 and TRBJ2-3; TRBD1 was called by the table and not checked on the DNA. TRBV12-2 is termed a pseudogene. The CDR3 totals 19 residues. The CDR3: CASRLDHFTGQGSTDTQYF. For the CDR3, the DNA is TGTGCAAGTCGCTTAGATCACTTCACGGGACAGGGGAGCACAGATACGCAGTATTTT.

This clone was found a few times. The CDR3 coding sequence is TGTGCCAGCAGCCTTGACACCACTAATGAAAAACTGTTTTTT. As protein: CASSLDTTNEKLFF. The rearrangement uses TRBV4-2 and TRBJ1-4; D gene ambiguous. The length of the CDR3 is 14 residues. Germline CDR1 and CDR2: LGHNA and YNFKEQ. V lost 4 bases and J lost 2, with 8 bases in between.

This chain uses TRBV14 with TRBJ2-2, with 7 bases fitting TRBD1. After removal of 0 bases from V and 3 bases from J, the junction contained 10 bases not matched to a gene. The CDR3 contains 18 residues. CDR1 and CDR2 (germline): SGHDN, FVKESK. CDR3 nucleotides: TGTGCCAGCAGCCAAGAAATGGCCTGGCAGGGGGACACCGGGGAGCTGTTTTTT. It yields the protein CASSQEMAWQGDTGELFF.

The chain is built from TRBV11-2 and TRBJ2-3; a possible D gene is TRBD2 (6 bases). V lost 6 bases to trimming and J lost 2 bases, with 15 bases between them. The CDR3 is 15 amino acids. Looked up from germline, CDR1 is SGHAT and CDR2 is FQNNGV. The CDR3: CASSGPAGLTDTQYF. The CDR3 nucleotides are TGTGCCAGCAGTGGGCCAGCGGGCCTCACAGATACGCAGTATTTT. The variable domain in full, completed from reference TRBV11-2 and TRBJ2-3, reads EAGVAQSPRYKIIEKRQSVAFWCNPISGHATLYWYQQILGQGPKLLIQFQNNGVVDDSQLPKDRFSAERLKGVDSTLKIQPAKLEDSAVYLCASSGPAGLTDTQYFGPGTRLTVL.

A few counts support this clone. The chain employs TRBV4-2 and TRBJ1-5; 8 bases match TRBD1. V was clipped by 2 bases and J by 9 bases; unmatched bases: 12. Germline-derived CDR1 and CDR2 are LGHNA and YNFKEQ. This CDR3 contains 16 residues. CDR3 DNA: TGTGCCAGCAGCCAACGGACAGGGTCTTTCCTCTTGCCCCAGCATTTT. It encodes CASSQRTGSFLLPQHF.

This rearrangement joins TRBV18 to TRBJ1-2, with D possibly TRBD1 on 5 matching bases. The CDR3 extends over 14 amino acids. The germline V and J ends were trimmed by 6 bases and 4 bases, with 15 bases remaining between them. Germline V gene lookup returns CDR1 KGHSH and CDR2 LQKENI. CDR3 DNA: TGTGCCAGCTCTCTTAAATCTGACAGCTATGGCTACACCTTC. Translated, it gives CASSLKSDSYGYTF.